What follows is one T cell receptor beta chain and its context. This clonotype was detected a few times. Its antigen specificity is not known. No per-base quality is available; no much larger clone lies one base away. Ophthalmopathy patients had moderately to severely active disease, with a Clinical Activity Score of 3 or more, a NOSPECS grade of 4 or more, and a disease duration of less than 3 months. The study excluded patients with uncontrolled infections, other autoimmune diseases, pregnancy or lactation. Diagnoses relied on clinical symptoms, serum thyroxine and TRAb, thyroid ultrasound and orbital computed tomography. PBMCs were isolated from more than 8 ml of fresh peripheral blood by Ficoll-Paque density gradient centrifugation. Trizol reagent was used to extract total RNA, and RNA quality was then checked on an Agilent 2100 Bioanalyzer. The entry originates in a study of T cells in Graves' hyperthyroidism and ophthalmopathy (dated 2019 in TCRdb). Notes on the research overall: Peripheral blood was collected at initial diagnosis, before any treatment. TCR Vbeta CDR3 sequencing of roughly 140 peripheral blood samples (approximately 44 ophthalmopathy, over 70 hyperthyroidism and some 17 progressor patients) is reported in the paper. For training and testing, the 100 or so patients in the discovery cohort were randomly divided in a 7:3 ratio. A discovery cohort of around 100 patients, 43 with Graves' ophthalmopathy and approximately 57 with stable Graves' hyperthyroidism, was used to find distinguishing TCR V-J signatures. An independent validation cohort of around 19 hyperthyroidism patients and over 15 patients who later progressed to ophthalmopathy tested prospective prediction of ophthalmopathy. Following sampling, methimazole starting at 30 mg daily was given to hyperthyroidism patients, and high-dose intravenous methylprednisolone was given to ophthalmopathy patients. The study also compared thyroid tissue and blood T-cell repertoires from a handful of Graves' hyperthyroidism patients. Results and caveats for the whole study, not just this receptor: Most expanded thyroid clonotypes (frequency above 0.001) were also found in blood, which suggests that blood repertoires may mirror thyroid immune responses. A 13 V-J signature model separated ophthalmopathy from stable hyperthyroidism, with 87.88% sensitivity and roughly 81% specificity in cross-validation and 80%/75% in testing. No statistical method was used to fix the sample size in advance, and group allocation was not hidden from the investigators. In validation, the model predicted progression to ophthalmopathy with around 71% sensitivity and roughly 75% specificity, a median of approximately 6.5 months before onset.

The TCR beta CDR3 regions were amplified from the RNA transcripts. For the first round of RT-PCR on the TCR CDR3, the HTBI primer set was used together with the Qiagen OneStep RT-PCR kit. Libraries were constructed in a second round of multiplex PCR, after which size selection and purification were carried out. Libraries were sequenced paired-end with 100 bp reads on an Illumina HiSeq2000. Concerning the study's data processing: SOAPnuke was used to process the raw data, removing reads that contained adapters or uncalled bases, had a mean Phred below 15, or lacked an exact match to the constant primer or identifier. COPE v1.2.5 was used to merge the high-quality paired reads, and each unique nucleotide sequence was defined as a clonotype. MiTCR v1.1 was used to align the clonotypes against IMGT TRBV, TRBD and TRBJ reference segments. The analysis included only V-J combinations with a frequency above 0.0001, which together covered about 99% of the repertoires. The TCS score was defined as F50 (clonal expansion) divided by E x V (chaos), with BLOSUM62-based TCRdist calculated between CDR3 peptides within each V-J. Welch's t-statistics and random forest reduced around 550 V-J features to roughly 13, which were used in a naive Bayes classifier (R e1071). TCRdb applied fastp at Q25 and MiXCR to the public reads, then kept only in-frame beta chains. Every CDR3 protein is listed once, alongside the most common genes and DNA of its rows. Clone size and V and J calls follow TCRdb, not the original study. The sample data list 490,000 or so distinct CDR3 sequences, and roughly 23% of these were observed just once. The ten most abundant clones make up 45% to 55% of the sample.

Input material: blood. The receptor's source is a woman between 65 and 79 years old with Graves' ophthalmopathy.

This receptor carries the CDR3 CASSFLRQDPNYGYTF. At the DNA level, the sequence is TGCGCCAGCAGCTTCCTCCGACAGGATCCCAACTATGGCTACACCTTC. The V and J segments used are TRBV5-1 and TRBJ1-2; TRBD1 is perhaps the D gene, given 6 matching bases. The germline V gene encodes CDR1 SGHRS and CDR2 YFSETQ. V and J lose 2 bases and 2 bases, and a span of 16 bases separates them. The CDR3, cysteine through phenylalanine, is 16 amino acids long. Only the CDR3 DNA stays, 48 bases, in frame from base 1.